Below, 5 T cell receptor beta chains from the same sample are listed, as sequenced in a study of blood T cell repertoires in COVID-19. Data came from immunoSEQ multiplex PCR; TCRdb stores just in-frame clones and leaves some out. The sample holds some 320,000 clones, around 84% seen once. Sequencing input: PBMCs or T cells enriched from blood (not recorded which). The receptors here all came from a woman in her twenties or thirties who had been exposed to COVID-19.

V gene TRBV11-2 combines with J gene TRBJ1-2; D perhaps matches TRBD1 (6 bases). Trimming took 5 bases from V and 4 from J, leaving 20 bases between them. The CDR3 spans 16 residues. Germline assignment: CDR1 SGHAT and CDR2 FQNNGV. CDR3 DNA: TGTGCCAGCAGCGCTCGTTTCGCAGGGGAGGGCTATGGCTACACCTTC. As protein: CASSARFAGEGYGYTF.

The V call is TRBV6-5, the J call TRBJ1-5; 9 bases agree with TRBD1. CDR1 and CDR2 from the germline V gene are MNHEY and SVGAGI. The CDR3 spans 15 residues. Trimming at V came to 6 bases and at J to 6 bases, leaving 9 bases not matched to a gene. CDR3 sequence: CASRMPGQGRQPQHF. The DNA for the CDR3 is TGTGCCAGCAGGATGCCGGGACAGGGACGTCAGCCCCAGCATTTT.

This clone was detected a few times. This chain links TRBV18 with TRBJ1-1; a possible D gene is TRBD1 (5 bases). Germline CDR1 reads KGHSH; CDR2 reads LQKENI. Trimming removed 3 bases from V and 2 bases from J, with 16 bases in between. CDR3 length: 16 residues. The CDR3 nucleotides are TGTGCCAGCTCACCCTCAATCATAGGGGAAAACACTGAAGCTTTCTTT. This encodes CASSPSIIGENTEAFF.

In nucleotides, the CDR3 is TGCGCCAGCAGCTTGATCTATACAGGGGGATCTCCTAGGGGTTACGAGCAGTACTTC. Translated: CASSLIYTGGSPRGYEQYF. The chain is built from TRBV5-1 and TRBJ2-7, with 8 bases fitting TRBD1. V was clipped by 1 base and J by 4 bases; unmatched bases: 19. This CDR3 has 19 amino acids. Germline V gene lookup returns CDR1 SGHRS and CDR2 YFSETQ.

This clone came up a few times. This chain links TRBV7-9 with TRBJ1-5; TRBD1 might be the D (5 bases). The CDR3 length is 16 residues. The germline gives CDR1 SEHNR, CDR2 FQNEAQ (reference sequence). V lost 5 bases to trimming and J lost 5 bases, with 19 bases between them. CDR3 protein: CASSALSGGDYQPQHF. The CDR3 region has the DNA TGTGCCAGCAGCGCGCTCTCGGGGGGAGACTATCAGCCCCAGCATTTT.